Following are 8 T cell receptor beta chains from one sample sequenced in a study of T cell clonotyping in hematopoietic cell transplantation. Assay: immunoSEQ multiplex PCR; the TCRdb copy retains only in-frame clones and omits some. Here the sample spans about 7,200 clones, over 75% being singletons. The sequences come from PBMCs, collected 30 days after allogeneic stem cell transplant. The receptors were sampled from a female patient aged 50 to 65 who had an allogeneic stem cell transplant from an unrelated donor, so the T cells may come from the graft donor. Some clones in this sample may be carry-over from other donors' samples.

The chain carries TRBV30 and TRBJ2-3; D not resolved. In germline, CDR1 is GTSNPN, CDR2 SVGIG (reference sequence). Trimming left V 4 bases short and J 0 bases short, with 11 bases between. This CDR3 comprises 14 residues. The CDR3 is CAWNQGLSTDTQYF. The DNA for the CDR3 is TGTGCCTGGAATCAAGGGCTTAGCACAGATACGCAGTATTTT.

The V call is TRBV5-4, the J call TRBJ2-3; D is possibly TRBD1 (6 bases). Trimming left V 0 bases short and J 6 bases short, with 14 bases between. The germline V gene has CDR1 SGHNT and CDR2 YYREEE (reference sequence). The CDR3 runs 15 residues. CDR3: CASSLGTARSDTQYF. CDR3 sequence (DNA): TGTGCCAGCAGCTTGGGGACAGCTCGGTCCGATACGCAGTATTTT. Full variable domain (outside the CDR3, taken from reference TRBV5-4 and TRBJ2-3): ETGVTQSPTHLIKTRGQQVTLRCSSQSGHNTVSWYQQALGQGPQFIFQYYREEENGRGNFPPRFSGLQFPNYSSELNVNALELDDSALYLCASSLGTARSDTQYFGPGTRLTVL.

The V and J genes are TRBV28 and TRBJ2-3; D unclear. Germline loops: CDR1 MDHEN, CDR2 SYDVKM. The CDR3 runs 11 residues. Between the trimmed V and J ends, which lost 9 bases and 5 bases, there was a span of 9 bases. The CDR3 here is CASHTIDTQYF. CDR3 DNA sequence: TGTGCCAGTCATACAATAGATACGCAGTATTTT.

J is TRBJ1-3 and V is TRBV7-9; D call uncertain. V was trimmed by 0 bases and J by 3 bases, leaving 6 bases between them. CDR3 length equals 14 residues. Germline CDR1 is SEHNR and CDR2 is FQNEAQ (reference sequence). The CDR3 DNA is TGTGCCAGCAGCTTAGCTCGGTATGGAAACACCATATATTTT. Translation: CASSLARYGNTIYF.

The CDR3 sequence is CASSLSGGTEAFF. CDR3 nucleotides: TGTGCCAGCAGCTTATCAGGGGGCACTGAAGCTTTCTTT. This rearrangement joins TRBV7-2 to TRBJ1-1, with 7 bases that match TRBD1. The length of the CDR3 is 13 residues. Germline V lookup: CDR1 SGHTA, CDR2 FQGNSA. The ends lost 2 bases at V and 4 bases at J; junction bases unmatched: 1.

This chain connects TRBV4-3 to TRBJ1-2; D unclear. Germline CDR1 and CDR2: LGHNA and YSLEER. CDR3 length equals 16 residues. V lost 1 base and J 5 bases, leaving 17 bases between the germline ends. The CDR3 region has the DNA TGCGCCAGCAGCCAAGGGAGGGTGGGCCAGCGATATGGCTACACCTTC. Its protein product is CASSQGRVGQRYGYTF.

The CDR3 region has the DNA TGTGCCAGCAGCCTAGGACAGGGGGGAACGCAGTTCTTC. Translation: CASSLGQGGTQFF. The chain carries TRBV7-3 and TRBJ2-1; 10 bases line up with TRBD1. Germline V gene lookup returns CDR1 SGHTA and CDR2 FQGTGA. The CDR3 is 13 residues long. With V trimmed by 5 bases and J by 12 bases, 7 bases remained unmatched.

This rearrangement joins TRBV5-1 to TRBJ1-6; 9 bases match TRBD1. CDR1 SGHRS and CDR2 YFSETQ come from the germline V gene. The CDR3 is made up of 14 amino acids. V lost 4 bases to trimming and J lost 9 bases; unmatched junction nucleotides: 5. The CDR3 sequence: CASSEGQGGSPLHF. The CDR3 nucleotides read TGCGCCAGCAGCGAGGGACAGGGAGGTTCACCCCTCCACTTT. The full variable domain, in which reference TRBV5-1 and TRBJ1-6 provide the parts outside the CDR3, is KAGVTQTPRYLIKTRGQQVTLSCSPISGHRSVSWYQQTPGQGLQFLFEYFSETQRNKGNFPGRFSGRQFSNSRSEMNVSTLELGDSALYLCASSEGQGGSPLHFGNGTRLTVT.